The following is a T cell receptor (beta chain) sequence with its context. It has no known antigen specificity. This may come from a read error, since a much larger clone is one base off. The data stem from a study of Graves' ophthalmopathy and Graves' hyperthyroidism (dated by TCRdb to 2016 to 2019). Study-wide context: Peripheral blood was collected before any treatment was given, at the time of initial diagnosis. The study used TCR beta repertoire signatures to distinguish Graves' ophthalmopathy from Graves' hyperthyroidism and to predict progression to ophthalmopathy. In total, 135 blood samples were TCR-sequenced: some 40 ophthalmopathy, approximately 80 hyperthyroidism and roughly 17 hyperthyroidism-to-ophthalmopathy patients. To explore V-J signatures that distinguish ophthalmopathy from hyperthyroidism, a discovery set of about a hundred patients was enrolled, made up of about 40 with ophthalmopathy and 57 with stable hyperthyroidism. An independent validation cohort comprised 18 to 20 hyperthyroidism patients and some 16 patients who later progressed from hyperthyroidism to ophthalmopathy. In roughly six hyperthyroidism patients, the T-cell repertoire of thyroid tissue was compared with the T-cell repertoire of blood. After sampling, hyperthyroidism patients received methimazole starting at 30 mg daily, and ophthalmopathy patients received high-dose intravenous methylprednisolone. The approximately 90 discovery patients were randomly split 7:3 into training and test sets. On the study overall, not on this receptor specifically: Ophthalmopathy was separated from stable hyperthyroidism by the 13-signature model with about 88% sensitivity and about 81% specificity in cross-validation and with 80%/75% in the test set. In validation, the model predicted ophthalmopathy progression with 70.59% sensitivity and 72.22% specificity; 12 predicted patients were CT-confirmed with GO in a median of 6.5 months. No statistical method was used to set the sample size in advance, and the investigators knew which group each participant was assigned to. Most expanded thyroid clonotypes with frequency above 0.001 were also detected in blood, suggesting blood repertoires may reflect the thyroid immune response.

For repertoire sequencing, TCR beta CDR3 regions were amplified from RNA transcripts. A first-round RT-PCR used HTBI primers with the Qiagen OneStep RT-PCR kit, followed by a second-round multiplex PCR, size selection and purification. Libraries were sequenced paired-end with 100 bp reads on an Illumina HiSeq2000. Processing in the source paper ran as follows. SOAPnuke was used to process the reads, removing any read that contained adapters or uncalled bases, had a mean Phred below 15, or lacked an exact match to the constant primer or identifier. COPE v1.2.5 was used to merge high-quality paired reads. Clonotypes were defined as unique nucleotide sequences and were aligned to IMGT TRB V, D and J references using MiTCR v1.1. Only V-J combinations with frequency above 0.0001 were analysed, covering 99% to 99.2% of repertoires. For each V-J combination, a TCR clonal expansion and chaos score was defined as F50 clonal expansion divided by the chaos observed in the TCRdist matrix. Welch's t-statistics and random forest were used to reduce the features to around 13 V-J combinations, which were then used as input to a naive Bayes classifier. The similarity between thyroid and blood repertoires was quantified using the Morisita-Horn index. TCRdb applied fastp at Q25 and MiXCR to the public reads, then kept only in-frame beta chains. Rows are combined by CDR3 protein, so each entry shows the most common genes and DNA. TCRdb, not the authors, supplied the V and J calls. The sample records about 400,000 distinct CDR3 sequences, roughly 21% of which are singletons. 2.5% to 3.5% of the sample belongs to the ten largest clones.

Taken from cysteine to phenylalanine, the CDR3 has 15 residues. The read is trimmed to its CDR3 DNA, 45 bases read in frame from base 1. Per the germline V gene, SQVTM is the CDR1 and ANQGSEA is the CDR2. The junction carries 17 bases between V and J, which are trimmed by 4 bases and 5 bases respectively. Stable hyperthyroidism was defined as no progression to ophthalmopathy within 18 months of follow-up. The hyperthyroidism patients were 18 to 65 years old and newly diagnosed, with a disease duration of less than 2 months. Patients with other autoimmune diseases, uncontrolled infections, pregnancy or lactation were excluded. Clinical symptoms, serum thyroxine, TRAb, thyroid ultrasound and orbital computed tomography formed the basis of the diagnosis. Ficoll-Paque density gradient centrifugation was used to isolate PBMCs from about 10 ml of fresh peripheral blood. Total RNA was extracted using Trizol reagent, and RNA quality was checked on an Agilent 2100 Bioanalyzer.

Sequencing was done on a sample of peripheral blood. The receptor's source is a woman aged 18-30 years with stable Graves' hyperthyroidism. Donor details come from another sample of the same person, matched by shared clones. The chain couples TRBV29-1 to TRBJ2-2, with the D assignment possibly TRBD1 or TRBD2, given 5 matching bases for each. The CDR3 amino acid sequence is: CSVVRGYGGTGELFF. The sequenced DNA: TGCAGCGTTGTGAGAGGTTATGGGGGAACCGGGGAGCTGTTTTTT.